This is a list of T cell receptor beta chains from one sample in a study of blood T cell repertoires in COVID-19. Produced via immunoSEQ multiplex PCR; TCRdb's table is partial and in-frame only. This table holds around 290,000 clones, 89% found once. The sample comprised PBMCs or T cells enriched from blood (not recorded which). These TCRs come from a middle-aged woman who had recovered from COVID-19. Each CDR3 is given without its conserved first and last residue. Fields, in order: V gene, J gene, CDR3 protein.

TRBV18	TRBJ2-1	ASSPGQGAVNEQF
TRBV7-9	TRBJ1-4	ASSLDSPATNEKLF
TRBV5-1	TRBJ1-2	ASSLTSGGYGYT
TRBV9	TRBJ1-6	ASSVEGASPLH
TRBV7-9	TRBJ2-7	ASSARDRVGYEQY
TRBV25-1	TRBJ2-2	ASSPDRNTGELF
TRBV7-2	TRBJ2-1	ASSSDWSSYNEQF
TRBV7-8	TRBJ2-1	ASSPTGLAREQF
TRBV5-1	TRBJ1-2	ASSLGPYTGGAGYGYT
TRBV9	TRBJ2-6	ASSVNRGLSTGANVLT
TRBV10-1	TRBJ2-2	ASSLTGGTGELF
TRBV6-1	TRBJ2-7	ASSDGAGTAYEQY
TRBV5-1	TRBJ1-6	ASCSGGADSPLH
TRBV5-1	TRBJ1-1	ASSSKFDRGRTEAF
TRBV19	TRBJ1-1	ASSTTGGRRNTEAF
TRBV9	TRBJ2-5	ASSVYASPQETQY
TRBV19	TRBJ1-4	ASSLRPPGATNEKLF
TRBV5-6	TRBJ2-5	ASSLLWASGQETQY
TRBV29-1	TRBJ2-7	SAQTGFGNEQY
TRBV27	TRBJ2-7	ASSSQGAYEQY
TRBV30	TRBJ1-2	AWSGLQGRDGYT
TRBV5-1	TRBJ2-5	ASCTSPGETQY
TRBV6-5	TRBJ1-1	ASSVDRRGTEAF
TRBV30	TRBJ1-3	AGHWGAGNTIY
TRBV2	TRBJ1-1	ASNLDRNTEAF
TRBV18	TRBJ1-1	ASSPPGTGREAF
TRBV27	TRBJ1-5	ASSRRVESNQPQH
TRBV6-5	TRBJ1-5	ASSMSDSNQPQH
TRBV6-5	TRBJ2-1	ASSYSPDEQF
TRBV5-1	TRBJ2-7	ASSFAAGPSYEQY
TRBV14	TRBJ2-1	ASSQEMGTSGNSYNEQF
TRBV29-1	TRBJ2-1	SVAGLAGESYNEQF
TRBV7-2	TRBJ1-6	ASSFDTTTYNSPLH
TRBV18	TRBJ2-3	ASSSTSGVKGTQY
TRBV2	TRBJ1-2	ASSEGAGHGYT
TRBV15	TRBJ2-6	ATSWARGWSGANVLT
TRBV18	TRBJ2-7	ASSPTGDRARRFDYEQY
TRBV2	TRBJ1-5	ASRRDVAQPQH
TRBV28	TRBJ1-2	ASSLRPTGGDYGYT
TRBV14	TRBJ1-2	ASSPSWVAGYT
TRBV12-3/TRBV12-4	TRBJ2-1	ASSLIAREQF
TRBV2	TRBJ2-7	ASRGTSGGYEQY
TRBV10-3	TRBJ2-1	AIMFGGVNNEQF
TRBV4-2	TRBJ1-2	ASSQDRGGGSRGGYT
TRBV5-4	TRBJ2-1	ASSLEGASGGLSYNEQF
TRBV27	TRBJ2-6	ASSSFRTSGSSGANVLT
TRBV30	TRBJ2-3	AWGQGRTDTQY
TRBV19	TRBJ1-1	ASSQAPGIGTEAF
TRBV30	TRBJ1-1	AGQSTEAF
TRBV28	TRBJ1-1	ASSLDRETEAF
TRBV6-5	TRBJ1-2	ASSPRERYGYT
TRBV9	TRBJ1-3	ASSVGTGGYGNTIY
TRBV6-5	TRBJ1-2	ASSYSADYGYT
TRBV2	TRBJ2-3	AGKDGGAADTQY
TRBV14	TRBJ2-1	ASSQGLANEQF
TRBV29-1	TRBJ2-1	SVVSGVGISDEQF